The rows below give T cell receptor beta chains drawn from one sample of a study of T cell responses to AZD1222 COVID-19 vaccine. Sequencing was performed with immunoSEQ multiplex PCR; in TCRdb, only in-frame clones are kept and a portion is missing. The data show tens of thousands of clones, nearly 90% seen once. The source material was peripheral blood, sampled on day 0 of AZD1222 vaccination. The receptor source for this set is an adult in good health. Each CDR3 is given with its conserved first and last residue. Fields, in order: J gene, clone size, D gene, V gene, CDR3 DNA, CDR3 protein. D genes are given only for firm matches. Only part of the rows carry a size: once, few, many, or a class if the clone is expanded.

j_gene: TRBJ1-5; abundance: once; d_gene: .; v_gene: TRBV7-2; CDR3nt: TGTGCCAGCAGCTTCACAGGCGCTCCCCAACATCAGCCCCAGCATTTT; CDR3aa: CASSFTGAPQHQPQHF
j_gene: TRBJ2-6; abundance: once; d_gene: .; v_gene: TRBV7-6; CDR3nt: TGTGCCAGCAGCTTAGTAGAGCCTCGCCGGGGGGCCAACGTCCTGACTTTC; CDR3aa: CASSLVEPRRGANVLTF
j_gene: TRBJ1-2; abundance: .; d_gene: .; v_gene: TRBV21-1; CDR3nt: TGTGCCAGCAGCAAAAGGAGCGAGTCTAACTATGGCTACACCTTC; CDR3aa: CASSKRSESNYGYTF
j_gene: TRBJ2-1; abundance: few; d_gene: .; v_gene: TRBV2; CDR3nt: TGTGCCAGCAGTGATGACAGGACGAACTACAATGAGCAGTTCTTC; CDR3aa: CASSDDRTNYNEQFF
j_gene: TRBJ1-2; abundance: .; d_gene: .; v_gene: TRBV6-2/TRBV6-3; CDR3nt: TGTGCCAGCAGTTACTCTTTGTATGGCTACACCTTC; CDR3aa: CASSYSLYGYTF
j_gene: TRBJ1-5; abundance: few; d_gene: TRBD1; v_gene: TRBV28; CDR3nt: TGTGCCAGCAGTTTAACCGGGGGGAATCTTCAGGGGGCGCCCCAGCATTTT; CDR3aa: CASSLTGGNLQGAPQHF
j_gene: TRBJ2-1; abundance: .; d_gene: .; v_gene: TRBV4-2; CDR3nt: TGTGCCAGCAGCCTAAGCCTGACTCGTTACAATGAGCAGTTCTTC; CDR3aa: CASSLSLTRYNEQFF
j_gene: TRBJ1-2; abundance: .; d_gene: .; v_gene: TRBV20-1; CDR3nt: TGCAGTGCGAAGAACAGCCAGGGCTACACCTTC; CDR3aa: CSAKNSQGYTF
j_gene: TRBJ1-1; abundance: .; d_gene: .; v_gene: TRBV18; CDR3nt: TGTGCCAGCTCACTCAACAGTAACACTGAAGCTTTCTTT; CDR3aa: CASSLNSNTEAFF
j_gene: TRBJ1-6; abundance: .; d_gene: .; v_gene: TRBV19; CDR3nt: TGTGCCAGTAGTCAAGGGACGACCGGTAATTCACCCCTCCACTTT; CDR3aa: CASSQGTTGNSPLHF
j_gene: TRBJ2-7; abundance: once; d_gene: .; v_gene: TRBV14; CDR3nt: TGTGCCAGCAGTAACGACTATGTTTACGAGCAGTACTTC; CDR3aa: CASSNDYVYEQYF
j_gene: TRBJ2-3; abundance: .; d_gene: .; v_gene: TRBV4-3; CDR3nt: TGCGCCAGCAGCCAGCGGACATCTGGGGCAGATACGCAGTATTTT; CDR3aa: CASSQRTSGADTQYF
j_gene: TRBJ2-5; abundance: .; d_gene: .; v_gene: TRBV21-1; CDR3nt: TGTGCCAGCAGCCTCGGTGAGACCCAGTACTTC; CDR3aa: CASSLGETQYF
j_gene: TRBJ1-5; abundance: .; d_gene: .; v_gene: TRBV19; CDR3nt: TGTGCCAGTAGCCTTGGTAATCAGCCCCAGCATTTT; CDR3aa: CASSLGNQPQHF
j_gene: TRBJ1-2; abundance: .; d_gene: TRBD1; v_gene: TRBV15; CDR3nt: TGTGCCACCAGCAGAGACTGGGACAGGACACATGGCTACACCTTC; CDR3aa: CATSRDWDRTHGYTF
j_gene: TRBJ2-7; abundance: .; d_gene: .; v_gene: TRBV7-3; CDR3nt: TGTGCCAGCAGCTTAGGACCCGGATCCCAATACGAGCAGTACTTC; CDR3aa: CASSLGPGSQYEQYF
j_gene: TRBJ2-2; abundance: .; d_gene: TRBD2; v_gene: TRBV5-1; CDR3nt: TGCGCCAGCAGCTTGGCGGGACTAGGCTATACCGGGGAGCTGTTTTTT; CDR3aa: CASSLAGLGYTGELFF
j_gene: TRBJ1-5; abundance: .; d_gene: .; v_gene: TRBV7-2; CDR3nt: TGTGCCAGCAGCTCCGCTCTACTTCAGCCCCAGCATTTT; CDR3aa: CASSSALLQPQHF
j_gene: TRBJ1-5; abundance: .; d_gene: .; v_gene: TRBV6-4; CDR3nt: TGTGCCAGCAGTGGTCAGGGCGGGAGTCAGCCCCAGCATTTT; CDR3aa: CASSGQGGSQPQHF
j_gene: TRBJ1-4; abundance: .; d_gene: TRBD1; v_gene: TRBV4-3; CDR3nt: TGCGCCAGCAGCCAGAGCGTGACAGGGGGCGGCGAAAAACTGTTTTTT; CDR3aa: CASSQSVTGGGEKLFF
j_gene: TRBJ1-1; abundance: .; d_gene: TRBD1; v_gene: TRBV6-5; CDR3nt: TGTGCCAGCAGTTATAAAAGACAGGGGGTGAAAGCTTTCTTT; CDR3aa: CASSYKRQGVKAFF
j_gene: TRBJ1-5; abundance: .; d_gene: TRBD1; v_gene: TRBV7-2; CDR3nt: TGTGCCAGCAGTTCGGGACAGGGCCAGGGGCCCCAGCATTTT; CDR3aa: CASSSGQGQGPQHF
j_gene: TRBJ1-1; abundance: .; d_gene: TRBD1; v_gene: TRBV4-1; CDR3nt: TGCGCCAGCAGCCAAGGGAGGCAGGGGGCGACGCCCACTGAAGCTTTCTTT; CDR3aa: CASSQGRQGATPTEAFF
j_gene: TRBJ2-1; abundance: .; d_gene: .; v_gene: TRBV3-1/TRBV3-2; CDR3nt: TGTGCCAGCAGCCAAGATGCGGGATCCCACAATGAGCAGTTCTTC; CDR3aa: CASSQDAGSHNEQFF
j_gene: TRBJ1-1; abundance: few; d_gene: .; v_gene: TRBV7-2; CDR3nt: TGTGCCAGCAGCTTAGCCCACGGAAACACTGAAGCTTTCTTT; CDR3aa: CASSLAHGNTEAFF
j_gene: TRBJ2-3; abundance: .; d_gene: TRBD2; v_gene: TRBV7-6; CDR3nt: TGTGCCAGCAGCTTCCTAGCGGGAGGGTTGACAGATACGCAGTATTTT; CDR3aa: CASSFLAGGLTDTQYF
j_gene: TRBJ1-2; abundance: .; d_gene: .; v_gene: TRBV5-1; CDR3nt: TGCGCCAGCAGCTTGGGACACAAAAACTATGGCTACACCTTC; CDR3aa: CASSLGHKNYGYTF
j_gene: TRBJ1-3; abundance: .; d_gene: TRBD1; v_gene: TRBV7-8; CDR3nt: TGTGCCAGCAGCGAAGGACAGGGGCTCTCTGGAAACACCATATATTTT; CDR3aa: CASSEGQGLSGNTIYF
j_gene: TRBJ1-5; abundance: .; d_gene: TRBD1; v_gene: TRBV6-6; CDR3nt: TGTGCCAGCAGTTACTTGGGCAGGGGGGGATGGCCCCAGCATTTT; CDR3aa: CASSYLGRGGWPQHF
j_gene: TRBJ1-1; abundance: .; d_gene: .; v_gene: TRBV5-4; CDR3nt: TGTGCCAGCAGCTCTCGTGGGGACACTGAAGCTTTCTTT; CDR3aa: CASSSRGDTEAFF
j_gene: TRBJ1-5; abundance: .; d_gene: .; v_gene: TRBV3-1/TRBV3-2; CDR3nt: TGTGCCAGCAGCCAAGGCCGAGATCAGCCCCAGCATTTT; CDR3aa: CASSQGRDQPQHF
j_gene: TRBJ1-2; abundance: .; d_gene: TRBD1; v_gene: TRBV7-2; CDR3nt: TGTGCCAGCAGCCGCTTGGGACAGGGGGCGCGAGGCTACACCTTC; CDR3aa: CASSRLGQGARGYTF
j_gene: TRBJ1-5; abundance: .; d_gene: .; v_gene: TRBV27; CDR3nt: TGTGCCAGCCGTGGGGGGACCAATCAGCCCCAGCATTTT; CDR3aa: CASRGGTNQPQHF
j_gene: TRBJ2-5; abundance: .; d_gene: .; v_gene: TRBV5-1; CDR3nt: TGCGCCAGCAGCTCACGCATTCAAGAGACCCAGTACTTC; CDR3aa: CASSSRIQETQYF
j_gene: TRBJ2-5; abundance: .; d_gene: .; v_gene: TRBV29-1; CDR3nt: TGCAGCGTCAGAGGGCGGACCTTCCAAGAGACCCAGTACTTC; CDR3aa: CSVRGRTFQETQYF
j_gene: TRBJ1-6; abundance: .; d_gene: .; v_gene: TRBV7-9; CDR3nt: TGTGCCACCACGGATGGGGGTGGTAATTCACCCCTCCACTTT; CDR3aa: CATTDGGGNSPLHF
j_gene: TRBJ2-7; abundance: .; d_gene: .; v_gene: TRBV12-5; CDR3nt: TGTGCTAGTGGTTTGGGAGGGATCCACGAGCAGTACTTC; CDR3aa: CASGLGGIHEQYF
j_gene: TRBJ1-6; abundance: many; d_gene: .; v_gene: TRBV18; CDR3nt: TGTGCCAGCTCACCACGATCGAGCTCCTATAATTCACCCCTCCACTTT; CDR3aa: CASSPRSSSYNSPLHF
j_gene: TRBJ2-7; abundance: .; d_gene: TRBD2; v_gene: TRBV10-3; CDR3nt: TGTGCCATCAGTGAGTCGACTAGCCGCAGATACGAGCAGTACTTC; CDR3aa: CAISESTSRRYEQYF
j_gene: TRBJ1-6; abundance: few; d_gene: .; v_gene: TRBV27; CDR3nt: TGTGCCAGCAGTTCGCGGGACGATTCATTTTATGGATGGATGCTACCCCTCCACTTT; CDR3aa: CASSSRDDSFYGWMLPLHF
j_gene: TRBJ2-4; abundance: .; d_gene: TRBD2; v_gene: TRBV11-3; CDR3nt: TGTGCCAGCAGCCGGCGGGGGGTCGGGGACATTCAGTACTTC; CDR3aa: CASSRRGVGDIQYF
j_gene: TRBJ1-5; abundance: once; d_gene: .; v_gene: TRBV28; CDR3nt: TGTGCCAGCAGTCCCGGACAGCTTGATCAGCCCCAGCATTTT; CDR3aa: CASSPGQLDQPQHF
j_gene: TRBJ1-1; abundance: once; d_gene: TRBD1; v_gene: TRBV11-1; CDR3nt: TGTGCCAGCAGCTTACTCCCAGGGGGGACTGAAGCTTTCTTT; CDR3aa: CASSLLPGGTEAFF
j_gene: TRBJ2-1; abundance: .; d_gene: .; v_gene: TRBV20-1; CDR3nt: TGCAGTGCTAGTAATGTTGGCAATGAGCAGTTCTTC; CDR3aa: CSASNVGNEQFF
j_gene: TRBJ1-2; abundance: .; d_gene: TRBD1; v_gene: TRBV5-4; CDR3nt: TGTGCCAGCAGCCTCGCTGGACAGGGGGCTCGGGGCTACACCTTC; CDR3aa: CASSLAGQGARGYTF
j_gene: TRBJ1-1; abundance: once; d_gene: TRBD1; v_gene: TRBV5-1; CDR3nt: TGCGCCAGCAGCTTGGCCCTCGGGACAGAAGTCGCTTTCTTT; CDR3aa: CASSLALGTEVAFF
j_gene: TRBJ2-7; abundance: .; d_gene: TRBD1; v_gene: TRBV6-5; CDR3nt: TGTGCCAGCAGCTCGACAGGGAACTCCTACGAGCAGTACTTC; CDR3aa: CASSSTGNSYEQYF
j_gene: TRBJ2-3; abundance: .; d_gene: .; v_gene: TRBV6-5; CDR3nt: TGTGCCAGCAGTTACTCGACAGCAGGGAAAACAGATACGCAGTATTTT; CDR3aa: CASSYSTAGKTDTQYF
j_gene: TRBJ1-1; abundance: once; d_gene: TRBD1; v_gene: TRBV15; CDR3nt: TGTGCCACCAGCAACTTCCAGGGGGCGAGAGCAGACACTGAAGCTTTCTTT; CDR3aa: CATSNFQGARADTEAFF
j_gene: TRBJ2-6; abundance: .; d_gene: .; v_gene: TRBV29-1; CDR3nt: TGCAGCGTTGACCCGACACACTCTGGGGCCAACGTCCTGACTTTC; CDR3aa: CSVDPTHSGANVLTF
j_gene: TRBJ1-5; abundance: once; d_gene: TRBD1; v_gene: TRBV6-2/TRBV6-3; CDR3nt: TGTGCCAGCATCCCCGGGACAGGATTTGGCAATCAGCCCCAGCATTTT; CDR3aa: CASIPGTGFGNQPQHF
j_gene: TRBJ1-5; abundance: once; d_gene: .; v_gene: TRBV4-3; CDR3nt: TGCGCCAGCAGCCAACGGGAGTGGGGTCAGCCCCAGCATTTT; CDR3aa: CASSQREWGQPQHF
j_gene: TRBJ2-1; abundance: .; d_gene: .; v_gene: TRBV7-9; CDR3nt: TGTGCCAGCAGTGCGGCGTACTCCTACAATGAGCAGTTCTTC; CDR3aa: CASSAAYSYNEQFF
j_gene: TRBJ1-1; abundance: .; d_gene: .; v_gene: TRBV2; CDR3nt: TGTGCCAGCACCCTTTGGCGGGAAGCTTTCTTT; CDR3aa: CASTLWREAFF
j_gene: TRBJ2-7; abundance: .; d_gene: TRBD2; v_gene: TRBV7-2; CDR3nt: TGTGCCAGCAGCCCGGGACTAGCGGGAGTCGGTGAGCAGTACTTC; CDR3aa: CASSPGLAGVGEQYF
j_gene: TRBJ2-7; abundance: .; d_gene: .; v_gene: TRBV18; CDR3nt: TGTGCCAGCTCACGCTCTCCCAAGGCCGACTCCTACGAGCAGTACTTC; CDR3aa: CASSRSPKADSYEQYF
j_gene: TRBJ1-5; abundance: once; d_gene: TRBD1; v_gene: TRBV19; CDR3nt: TGTGCCAGTAGCGGACAGGGTTTCAGCAATCAGCCCCAGCATTTT; CDR3aa: CASSGQGFSNQPQHF